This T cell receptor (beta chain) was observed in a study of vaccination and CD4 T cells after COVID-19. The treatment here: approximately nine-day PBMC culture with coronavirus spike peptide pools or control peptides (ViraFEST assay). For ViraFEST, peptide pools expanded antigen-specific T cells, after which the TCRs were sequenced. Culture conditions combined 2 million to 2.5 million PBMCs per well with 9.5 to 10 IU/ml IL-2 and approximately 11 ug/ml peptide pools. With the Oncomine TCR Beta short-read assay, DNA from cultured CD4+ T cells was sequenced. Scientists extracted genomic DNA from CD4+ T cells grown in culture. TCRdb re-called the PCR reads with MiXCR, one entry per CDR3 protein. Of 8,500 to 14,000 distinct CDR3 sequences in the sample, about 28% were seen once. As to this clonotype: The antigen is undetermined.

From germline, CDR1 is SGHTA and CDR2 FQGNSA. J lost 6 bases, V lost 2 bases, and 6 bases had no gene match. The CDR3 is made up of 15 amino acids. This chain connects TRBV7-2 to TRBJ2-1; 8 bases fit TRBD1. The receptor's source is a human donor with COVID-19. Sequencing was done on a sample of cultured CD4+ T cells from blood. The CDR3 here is CASSLRQGAGNEQFF. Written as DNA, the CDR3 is TGTGCCAGCAGCTTAAGGCAGGGGGCCGGCAATGAGCAGTTCTTC.